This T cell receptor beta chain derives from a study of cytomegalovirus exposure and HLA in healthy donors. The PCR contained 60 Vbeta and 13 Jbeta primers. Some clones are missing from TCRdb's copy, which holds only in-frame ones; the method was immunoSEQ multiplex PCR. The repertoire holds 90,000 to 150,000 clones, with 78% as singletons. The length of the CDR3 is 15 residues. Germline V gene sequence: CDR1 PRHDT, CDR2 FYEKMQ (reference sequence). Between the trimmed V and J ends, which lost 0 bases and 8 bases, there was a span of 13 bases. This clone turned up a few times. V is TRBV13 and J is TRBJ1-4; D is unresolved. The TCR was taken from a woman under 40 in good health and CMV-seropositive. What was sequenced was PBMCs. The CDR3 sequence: CASSLGRGLREKLFF. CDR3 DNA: TGTGCCAGCAGCTTAGGCCGCGGACTAAGGGAAAAACTGTTTTTT.